The 21 T cell receptor beta chains in this list originate from one sample, sequenced in a study of T cells after yellow fever vaccination. TCRdb re-analysed the 5' RACE reads in MiXCR, keeping a single row per CDR3 protein. Altogether roughly 74,000 distinct CDR3 sequences are present, 7.1% being singletons, with the ten largest covering about 32%. Sequencing was performed on CD8+ T cells sorted from PBMCs, taken about 5 days after the first yellow fever vaccination. All receptors come from a man younger than 35 who received the YFV17D yellow fever vaccine.

The rearrangement uses TRBV9 and TRBJ2-3, with 7 bases aligning to TRBD1. The CDR3 consists of 12 residues. The germline V gene has CDR1 SGDLS and CDR2 YYNGEE. V lost 0 bases and J lost 11; bases outside the gene matches: 3. The CDR3 region has the DNA TGTGCCAGCAGCGTAGGGCAGGGGGAGCAGTATTTT. It is translated as CASSVGQGEQYF. Full variable domain (missing parts from reference TRBV9 and TRBJ2-3): DSGVTQTPKHLITATGQRVTLRCSPRSGDLSVYWYQQSLDQGLQFLIQYYNGEERAKGNILERFSAQQFPDLHSELNLSSLELGDSALYFCASSVGQGEQYFGPGTRLTVL.

In this sample, this clonotype turned up many times. V is TRBV5-1 and J is TRBJ2-5; D uncertain. V lost 1 base and J lost 2, with 6 bases in between. CDR3 size: 13 residues. The germline CDR1 and CDR2 sequences are SGHRS and YFSETQ. The CDR3 DNA sequence: TGCGCCAGCAGCTTGCGGAGTCAAGAGACCCAGTACTTC. It codes for CASSLRSQETQYF.

At least ten counts were recorded for this clonotype. The V and J genes are TRBV4-1 and TRBJ1-2; 7 bases fit TRBD1. With 3 bases clipped from V and 4 bases from J, the junction kept 5 bases outside the gene matches. From germline, CDR1 is MGHRA and CDR2 YSYEKL. The CDR3 is 14 residues long. The CDR3 loop is CASSQGGTVYGYTF. CDR3 sequence (DNA): TGCGCCAGCAGCCAGGGGGGGACAGTCTATGGCTACACCTTC.

This clonotype was seen ten or more times. V gene TRBV11-2 combines with J gene TRBJ2-1, with D possibly TRBD1 on 6 matching bases. The CDR3 has 15 amino acids. Looked up from germline, CDR1 is SGHAT and CDR2 is FQNNGV. Trimming took 1 base from V and 5 from J, leaving 12 bases between them. In DNA form, the CDR3 reads TGTGCCAGCAGCTTAGTTGGCAGGGGTCACAATGAGCAGTTCTTC. This sequence encodes CASSLVGRGHNEQFF.

This clonotype has only one observation. J is TRBJ2-7 and V is TRBV28; no clear D gene. Per the germline V gene, CDR1 is MDHEN and CDR2 is SYDVKM. V was cut by 2 bases and J by 5 bases, with 10 bases left in between. The CDR3 is 13 residues long. DNA of the CDR3: TGTGCCAGCAGTTTACCGGGTGCCCACGAGCAGTACGTC. Translating it yields CASSLPGAHEQYV.

The chain is built from TRBV4-1 and TRBJ2-7; 8 bases agree with TRBD1. Germline trimming cut 4 bases from V and 5 bases from J; bases unmatched to any gene: 10. The CDR3 runs 15 residues. Germline CDR1 MGHRA, CDR2 YSYEKL. The CDR3 loop is CASSPKDRDFHEQYV. CDR3 DNA sequence: TGCGCCAGCAGCCCGAAGGACAGGGATTTCCACGAGCAGTACGTC.

As for this clonotype: A read error is possible here, since a much larger clone lies one base away. The chain combines TRBV6-2 or TRBV6-3 with TRBJ2-1, with D perhaps TRBD2 (6 bases). Per the germline V gene, CDR1 is MNHEY and CDR2 is SVGEGT. The length of the CDR3 is 14 residues. The V end was cut by 5 bases, the J end by 3 bases, with 11 bases between. CDR3 sequence reads: CASSHAGNYNEQFF. The CDR3 region has the DNA TGTGCCAGCAGTCACGCGGGGAACTACAATGAGCAGTTCTTC.

This clonotype showed up many times. J is TRBJ2-1 and V is TRBV4-1; no firm D call. The CDR3 consists of 11 residues. Trimming removed 1 base from V and 8 bases from J, with 3 bases in between. Germline CDR1 and CDR2: MGHRA and YSYEKL. The CDR3 coding sequence is TGCGCCAGCAGCCAAGGGGATGAGCAGTTCTTC. Its protein is CASSQGDEQFF.

This clonotype was seen repeatedly, ten times or more. The chain carries TRBV19 and TRBJ2-3, with D perhaps TRBD1 (6 bases). The V and J ends lost 3 bases and 0 bases respectively, with 13 bases between them. This CDR3 comprises 16 residues. From germline, CDR1 is LNHDA and CDR2 SQIVND (reference sequence). CDR3 sequence reads: CASSIGDTASTDTQYF. CDR3 sequence (DNA): TGTGCCAGTAGTATCGGGGACACGGCTAGCACAGATACGCAGTATTTT.

This clonotype was detected only a few times. The V call is TRBV6-6, the J call TRBJ1-4; 9 positions agree with TRBD1. This CDR3 contains 13 residues. Germline V gene data show CDR1 as MNHNY and CDR2 as SVGAGI (reference sequence). After removal of 6 bases from V and 7 bases from J, the junction contained 3 bases not matched to a gene. The DNA of the CDR3 is TGTGCCAGCAGGGTACAGGGGGCTGAAAAACTGTTTTTT. Protein sequence: CASRVQGAEKLFF.

The chain uses TRBV11-2 and TRBJ2-3; TRBD2 matches 16 bases. V lost 3 bases, J lost 5 bases, and 8 bases stayed unmatched. The germline gives CDR1 SGHAT, CDR2 FQNNGV. This CDR3 spans 18 amino acids. CDR3 sequence reads: CASSFTAGLAGGVDTQYF. CDR3 bases: TGTGCCAGCAGCTTCACGGCGGGACTAGCGGGGGGGGTAGATACGCAGTATTTT.

CDR3 in amino acids: CASNRKGLSGNTIYF. For the CDR3, the DNA is TGTGCCAGCAATCGAAAGGGGCTCTCTGGAAACACCATATATTTT. V usage is TRBV7-9 and J usage is TRBJ1-3, with D possibly being TRBD1 (5 bases). V was shortened by 7 bases and J by 0 bases, with 13 bases between the two germline ends. Germline lookup yields CDR1 SEHNR and CDR2 FQNEAQ (reference sequence). The CDR3 covers 15 residues.

This clonotype was counted only a few times. The rearrangement uses TRBV27 and TRBJ2-2; a possible D gene is TRBD2 (5 bases). CDR1 is MNHEY, CDR2 SMNVEV, per germline (reference sequence). V lost 3 bases, J lost 3 bases, and 14 bases lay in between. This CDR3 spans 16 amino acids. CDR3 coding DNA: TGTGCCAGCAGTTTTTGGGAGCTGCATGACACCGGGGAGCTGTTTTTT. Its translation is CASSFWELHDTGELFF.

V is TRBV27 and J is TRBJ2-3; possible D gene TRBD2, 6 bases. The CDR3 is 18 residues long. V lost 6 bases to trimming and J lost 2 bases, with 24 bases between them. CDR1 MNHEY and CDR2 SMNVEV come from the germline V gene (reference sequence). CDR3 DNA: TGTGCCAGCAGACTGAGCTCGTTTGGCGGGGCCATCACAGATACGCAGTATTTT. Protein: CASRLSSFGGAITDTQYF.

This clonotype was seen more than once but under ten times. V and J are TRBV10-3 and TRBJ1-2; D unresolved. This CDR3 region has 14 residues. The germline CDR1 and CDR2 sequences are ENHRY and SYGVKD. The V gene lost 6 bases and the J gene lost 4 bases, with 15 bases spanning the gap. The CDR3 reads CAIRREGNRYGYTF. CDR3 DNA: TGTGCCATCAGGCGAGAAGGCAACCGCTATGGCTACACCTTC.

The chain carries TRBV24-1 and TRBJ2-7; D is perhaps TRBD1 (6 bases). Germline CDR1 and CDR2: KGHDR and SFDVKD. V gave up 4 bases and J gave up 6 bases, with 9 bases separating them. The length of the CDR3 is 12 residues. In nucleotides, the CDR3 is TGTGCCACCAGTGACCTCAGGGGCGAGCAGTACTTC. This translates into CATSDLRGEQYF.

The CDR3 DNA is TGTGCCAGCAGCCCCGACAGGTCTGGAAAGTTCTTC. This encodes CASSPDRSGKFF. V and J are TRBV6-2 or TRBV6-3 and TRBJ2-1; perhaps TRBD1 as D (6 bases). V was clipped by 6 bases and J by 14 bases, with 17 bases between them. The CDR3 runs to 12 residues. CDR1 MNHEY and CDR2 SVGEGT come from the germline V gene.

The V gene is TRBV7-9, the J gene TRBJ2-3, with TRBD2 matching over 9 bases. Germline V CDR1 and CDR2: SEHNR, FQNEAQ (reference sequence). There are 17 residues in the CDR3. Trimming cost V 4 bases and J 2 bases; bases outside gene matches: 10. CDR3 bases: TGTGCCAGCAGCTCCGATTTAGCGGGGGAGAACACAGATACGCAGTATTTT. Its translation: CASSSDLAGENTDTQYF.

In its sample, this clonotype was seen many times. DNA for the CDR3: TGTGCCAGCAGCTTCACGACAGTCGGCGGGCAGTACTTC. This encodes CASSFTTVGGQYF. The chain links TRBV12-3 or TRBV12-4 to TRBJ2-7, with D perhaps TRBD1 (5 bases). Deletions cut 6 bases from V and 9 bases from J, with 18 bases between. The CDR3 length is 13 residues.

This chain connects TRBV29-1 to TRBJ2-7, with D possibly being TRBD1 (6 bases). Trimming pared 1 base from V and 4 bases from J, leaving 11 bases between. The germline CDR1 and CDR2 sequences are SQVTM and ANQGSEA. The CDR3 runs 13 residues. The CDR3 nucleotides read TGCAGCGTTGAAGGGACAGTCTCTTACGAGCAGTACTTC. Translation gives CSVEGTVSYEQYF.

This clonotype was detected only a few times. This chain joins TRBV4-3 and TRBJ2-5; D is ambiguous. The ends were cut back, 0 bases at V and 4 bases at J, with 12 bases in the middle. Germline V gene sequence: CDR1 LGHNA, CDR2 YSLEER. This CDR3 has 15 amino acids. The CDR3, as DNA: TGCGCCAGCAGCCAAGATGGGGATAGTGGAGAGACCCAGTACTTC. Amino acids: CASSQDGDSGETQYF.